Listed below are T cell receptor beta chains from one sample, sequenced in a study of cytomegalovirus exposure and HLA in healthy donors. TCRdb's copy holds only in-frame clones and misses some; the assay was immunoSEQ multiplex PCR. The profile covers 60,000 or so clones, with about three quarters appearing a single time and less than 3% taken by the ten largest. The sequencing input was PBMCs. The receptors derive from a female donor in good health and CMV-seronegative. The conserved cysteine and the conserved F or W are not part of the CDR3 here. The order of the fields is V gene, CDR3 protein.

v_call: TRBV9; cdr3_aa: ASSVGGQGYEQF
v_call: TRBV6-5; cdr3_aa: ASGFQGVWANVLT
v_call: TRBV11-2; cdr3_aa: ASSQLAGGKQETQY
v_call: TRBV18; cdr3_aa: AAGMSVQETQY
v_call: TRBV4-2; cdr3_aa: ASSPFGGGVQNTGELF
v_call: TRBV6-5; cdr3_aa: ASSPRHLKNIQY
v_call: TRBV9; cdr3_aa: ASSVVGAPGELF
v_call: TRBV14; cdr3_aa: ASRRGQGLGNTEAF
v_call: TRBV5-8; cdr3_aa: ASSPRGRGPNTEAF
v_call: TRBV6-1; cdr3_aa: ASSGPGGSTDTQY
v_call: TRBV15; cdr3_aa: ATSRGMRGETQY
v_call: TRBV9; cdr3_aa: ASSVALASRGYNEQF
v_call: TRBV19; cdr3_aa: ASSSGSPYQPQH
v_call: TRBV6-5; cdr3_aa: ASLPPAGTDTEAF
v_call: TRBV10-3; cdr3_aa: AISESGTLDGYT
v_call: TRBV18; cdr3_aa: ASSLGQTYEQY
v_call: TRBV2; cdr3_aa: ASNGGAVRSKNIQY
v_call: TRBV11-2; cdr3_aa: ASRPTGTGGLGELF
v_call: TRBV15; cdr3_aa: ATSRRTGANTEAF
v_call: TRBV30; cdr3_aa: AWSVPGTGGNEQY
v_call: TRBV20-1; cdr3_aa: SLGSSYEQY
v_call: TRBV28; cdr3_aa: ASSLHRGRDTIY